These 17 T cell receptor beta chains were all obtained from the same sample, sequenced in a study of T cell repertoires in cytomegalovirus infection. No antigen is known for these receptors. TCRdb independently ran MiXCR on the reads; one entry per CDR3 protein. The data show about 130,000 distinct CDR3 sequences, more than 20% seen once. Input material: PBMCs, sequenced either directly or after in vitro stimulation (not recorded which). The receptor source for this set is a human donor in good health (CMV status not recorded). Some clones in this sample may be carry-over from other donors' samples.

The chain carries TRBV12-3 or TRBV12-4 and TRBJ1-2; D remains ambiguous. This CDR3 contains 13 residues. Trimming removed 6 bases at V and 7 bases at J, with 15 bases between. In nucleotides, the CDR3 is TGTGCCAGCAGCCCATCAGGTTCCGTTGGCTACACCTTC. Protein product: CASSPSGSVGYTF.

This clonotype appeared many times. This sequence joins TRBV7-2 and TRBJ1-2; 11 bases are a match to TRBD1. The V and J ends lost 5 bases and 3 bases, in that order; junction bases with no gene match: 14. This CDR3 comprises 18 residues. Germline values: CDR1 SGHTA, CDR2 FQGNSA. The CDR3 sequence is CASSRRGQGAVIDYGYTF. The CDR3 nucleotides read TGTGCCAGCAGCCGGCGAGGACAGGGGGCCGTTATCGACTATGGCTACACCTTC. Together with reference TRBV7-2 and TRBJ1-2, the CDR3 gives the full variable domain: GAGVSQSPSNKVTEKGKDVELRCDPISGHTALYWYRQSLGQGLEFLIYFQGNSAPDKSGLPSDRFSAERTGGSVSTLTIQRTQQEDSAVYLCASSRRGQGAVIDYGYTFGSGTRLTVV.

This clonotype appeared a few times. V usage is TRBV7-8 and J usage is TRBJ2-1; TRBD2 agrees at 12 bases. Germline V gene data show CDR1 as SGHVS and CDR2 as FQNEAQ. The CDR3 is 16 amino acids. Trimming removed 5 bases from V and 2 bases from J; junction bases left unmatched: 4. The CDR3 spells CASSAGLAGPYNEQFF. As DNA, the CDR3 is TGTGCCAGCAGCGCAGGACTAGCGGGACCCTACAATGAGCAGTTCTTC. Full variable domain (missing parts from reference TRBV7-8 and TRBJ2-1): GAGVSQSPRYKVAKRGQDVALRCDPISGHVSLFWYQQALGQGPEFLTYFQNEAQLDKSGLPSDRFFAERPEGSVSTLKIQRTQQEDSAVYLCASSAGLAGPYNEQFFGPGTRLTVL.

This clonotype has a count of ten or more. V is TRBV7-8 and J is TRBJ2-3, with 10 bases lining up with TRBD1. The V gene end was trimmed by 6 bases and the J gene end by 2 bases; junction bases not matched to a gene: 8. This CDR3 region has 16 residues. Germline V lookup: CDR1 SGHVS, CDR2 FQNEAQ. The CDR3 is CASRNRGTGDTDTQYF. CDR3 nucleotides: TGTGCCAGCAGAAACCGGGGGACAGGGGACACAGATACGCAGTATTTT. Complete variable domain (other parts from reference TRBV7-8 and TRBJ2-3): GAGVSQSPRYKVAKRGQDVALRCDPISGHVSLFWYQQALGQGPEFLTYFQNEAQLDKSGLPSDRFFAERPEGSVSTLKIQRTQQEDSAVYLCASRNRGTGDTDTQYFGPGTRLTVL.

In this sample, this clonotype turned up many times. The chain uses TRBV7-2 and TRBJ2-1, with D unclear. Germline V gene data show CDR1 as SGHTA and CDR2 as FQGNSA. The CDR3 totals 13 residues. V gave up 0 bases and J gave up 8 bases, with 8 bases separating them. The DNA of the CDR3 is TGTGCCAGCAGCTTAGCGGGCTTCGATGAGCAGTTCTTC. Its protein product is CASSLAGFDEQFF.

There are a few counts of this clonotype. This chain joins TRBV6-1 and TRBJ2-1; 10 bases line up with TRBD2. Germline V gives CDR1 MNHNS, CDR2 SASEGT. The CDR3 spans 21 residues. J was trimmed by 4 bases and V by 5 bases; bases with no gene match: 23. The CDR3 spells CASSPAESQGLAGGVYNEQFF. The CDR3 nucleotides read TGTGCCAGCAGTCCAGCCGAGTCACAGGGATTAGCGGGAGGCGTTTACAATGAGCAGTTCTTC.

This sequence joins TRBV20-1 and TRBJ2-1, with 9 positions matching TRBD2. The germline CDR1 and CDR2 sequences are DFQATT and SNEGSKA (reference sequence). V lost 1 base and J lost 6; bases outside the gene matches: 7. CDR3 length: 15 amino acids. The CDR3 sequence: CSARVGLAGINEQFF. The CDR3 DNA reads as TGCAGTGCTAGAGTAGGGCTAGCGGGGATCAATGAGCAGTTCTTC.

The chain has TRBV7-9 and TRBJ1-4; TRBD1 might be the D (6 bases). The CDR3 covers 14 residues. Germline V lookup: CDR1 SEHNR, CDR2 FQNEAQ (reference sequence). Trimming stripped 3 bases from V and 10 bases from J, with 15 bases between. DNA of the CDR3: TGTGCCAGCAGCTTCGGGGGGGGCAGAGCAAAACTGTTTTTT. It encodes CASSFGGGRAKLFF.

The V call is TRBV28, the J call TRBJ2-7; 9 positions agree with TRBD2. CDR3 size: 14 residues. Losses at the gene ends were 1 base for V and 4 bases for J; bases not matched to a gene: 2. Germline CDR1 is MDHEN and CDR2 is SYDVKM. The CDR3, as DNA: TGTGCCAGCAGTTTATTTAGCGGGAGATACGAGCAGTACTTC. Residues: CASSLFSGRYEQYF.

In this sample, this clonotype turned up a few times. J is TRBJ2-2 and V is TRBV5-1, with 11 bases lining up with TRBD1. The junction had 6 bases not matched to a gene; V was cut back by 1 base and J by 4 bases. Per the germline V gene, CDR1 is SGHRS and CDR2 is YFSETQ. The CDR3 sequence is 17 residues long. Written as DNA, the CDR3 is TGCGCCAGCAGCTTGAGGACAGGGGGCATGGTCACCGGGGAGCTGTTTTTT. This codes for CASSLRTGGMVTGELFF.

The rearrangement uses TRBV4-1 and TRBJ2-7; TRBD2 agrees at 11 bases. The germline V gene encodes CDR1 MGHRA and CDR2 YSYEKL. CDR3 length: 15 residues. V lost 3 bases to trimming and J lost 6 bases; unmatched junction nucleotides: 7. CDR3 bases: TGCGCCAGCAGCCAGTCCTTGACTAGCGGGATCGAGCAGTACTTC. Amino acids: CASSQSLTSGIEQYF.

This clonotype was counted a few times. The chain couples TRBV14 to TRBJ2-5; D unresolved. This CDR3 spans 12 amino acids. Per the germline V gene, CDR1 is SGHDN and CDR2 is FVKESK. V shed 2 bases and J shed 2 bases, with 3 bases lying between them. The CDR3 spells CASSQPQETQYF. DNA of the CDR3: TGTGCCAGCAGCCAACCTCAAGAGACCCAGTACTTC.

The chain carries TRBV2 and TRBJ2-7; D remains ambiguous. CDR1 and CDR2 (germline): SNHLY, FYNNEI. The CDR3 loop spans 16 amino acids. Trimming cost V 2 bases and J 3 bases, with 17 bases left between them. The chain's CDR3 is CASSEPLQPSFYEQYF. CDR3 bases: TGTGCCAGCAGTGAACCCCTGCAGCCCTCCTTCTACGAGCAGTACTTC.

The V call is TRBV7-8, the J call TRBJ1-2, with TRBD1 identical over 7 bases. From germline, CDR1 is SGHVS and CDR2 FQNEAQ. The CDR3 is made up of 13 amino acids. V lost 5 bases and J lost 8; bases outside the gene matches: 8. CDR3 nucleotide sequence: TGTGCCAGCAGCCCAAGGACAGGCCTAGGCTACACCTTC. It specifies CASSPRTGLGYTF.

The V call is TRBV4-1, the J call TRBJ2-7; the D is unclear. The CDR3 runs to 13 residues. Trimming stripped 0 bases from V and 4 bases from J, with 7 bases between. CDR1 and CDR2 from the germline V gene are MGHRA and YSYEKL. CDR3 sequence reads: CASSQDLGYEQYV. In DNA form, the CDR3 reads TGCGCCAGCAGCCAAGATCTCGGGTACGAGCAGTACGTC.

The chain employs TRBV7-9 and TRBJ1-2; D gene uncertain. Germline V gene data show CDR1 as SEHNR and CDR2 as FQNEAQ (reference sequence). CDR3 length: 13 amino acids. Trimming took off 4 bases at V and 3 bases at J, with 9 bases between the two ends. The CDR3 DNA sequence: TGTGCCAGCAGCTCCCTAAACTACTATGGCTACACCTTC. Translated: CASSSLNYYGYTF.

This clonotype showed up just a few times. J is TRBJ2-7 and V is TRBV2, with TRBD2 matching 16 bases. After removal of 7 bases from V and 5 bases from J, the junction contained 11 bases not matched to a gene. The V gene's germline CDR1 is SNHLY and CDR2 FYNNEI. The CDR3 runs to 17 residues. The CDR3 sequence: CASTKQGTSGRADEQYF. CDR3 in DNA: TGTGCCAGCACCAAACAGGGGACTAGCGGGAGGGCAGACGAGCAGTACTTC. The full variable domain, rest sourced from reference TRBV2 and TRBJ2-7, is EPEVTQTPSHQVTQMGQEVILRCVPISNHLYFYWYRQILGQKVEFLVSFYNNEISEKSEIFDDQFSVERPDGSNFTLKIRSTKLEDSAMYFCASTKQGTSGRADEQYFGPGTRLTVT.